This passage covers 18 T cell receptor beta chains from one sample sequenced in a study of shared clonotypes between healthy human individuals. Generated by immunoSEQ multiplex PCR, the TCRdb table keeps only in-frame clones and is missing some. The sample has more than 2,000,000 clones; more than 90% are singletons. Sample: naive CD4+ T cells sorted from blood. Subset here: CD45RA+ positively selected. These receptors were obtained from a man between 18 and 35 years old in good health.

The chain combines TRBV5-1 with TRBJ2-7, with TRBD2 as a possible D gene (6 bases). CDR3 length: 16 residues. Trimming shortened V by 0 bases and J by 3 bases, and 16 bases separated the two germline ends. Germline-derived CDR1 and CDR2 are SGHRS and YFSETQ. The CDR3 region is CASSLVRGAPFYEQYF. In DNA form, the CDR3 reads TGCGCCAGCAGCTTGGTTCGCGGGGCGCCTTTCTACGAGCAGTACTTC. Based on the CDR3 plus reference TRBV5-1 and TRBJ2-7, the full variable domain is KAGVTQTPRYLIKTRGQQVTLSCSPISGHRSVSWYQQTPGQGLQFLFEYFSETQRNKGNFPGRFSGRQFSNSRSEMNVSTLELGDSALYLCASSLVRGAPFYEQYFGPGTRLTVT.

This chain links TRBV11-2 with TRBJ2-3, with D uncertain. CDR3 length: 15 residues. Per germline, CDR1 SGHAT and CDR2 FQNNGV. V gave up 5 bases and J gave up 0 bases, with 12 bases separating them. The CDR3 bases are TGTGCCAGCAGCGATACATTGACTAGCACAGATACGCAGTATTTT. Translating gives CASSDTLTSTDTQYF.

The V call is TRBV28, the J call TRBJ1-5; 9 positions agree with TRBD1. The germline CDR1 and CDR2 sequences are MDHEN and SYDVKM. This CDR3 region has 16 residues. Trimming cost V 7 bases and J 0 bases; bases outside gene matches: 7. The CDR3 sequence: CASTTGGTVSNQPQHF. The CDR3 DNA reads as TGTGCCAGCACGACAGGGGGAACCGTTAGCAATCAGCCCCAGCATTTT. Full variable domain (missing parts from reference TRBV28 and TRBJ1-5): DVKVTQSSRYLVKRTGEKVFLECVQDMDHENMFWYRQDPGLGLRLIYFSYDVKMKEKGDIPEGYSVSREKKERFSLILESASTNQTSMYLCASTTGGTVSNQPQHFGDGTRLSIL.

The chain carries TRBV2 and TRBJ1-1; 8 nucleotides line up with TRBD1. The CDR3 runs to 14 residues. Trimming cost V 2 bases and J 7 bases; bases outside gene matches: 6. Germline lookup yields CDR1 SNHLY and CDR2 FYNNEI. The CDR3 spells CASSELGQVNEAFF. For the CDR3, the DNA is TGTGCCAGCAGTGAACTGGGACAGGTTAATGAAGCTTTCTTT.

The chain recombines TRBV11-2 with TRBJ2-7; the D gene could be TRBD1 or TRBD2 (5 bases each). The CDR3 loop spans 15 amino acids. V lost 6 bases and J 0 bases, leaving 15 bases between the germline ends. CDR1 and CDR2 (germline): SGHAT, FQNNGV. The chain's CDR3 is CASSLTLGTSYEQYF. CDR3 DNA: TGTGCCAGCAGTTTGACCCTTGGGACCTCCTACGAGCAGTACTTC.

This sequence joins TRBV7-2 and TRBJ1-1, with 10 bases that match TRBD1. V lost 3 bases, J lost 8 bases, and 12 bases stayed unmatched. CDR1 SGHTA and CDR2 FQGNSA come from the germline V gene. The length of the CDR3 is 16 residues. The CDR3 loop reads CASSLWDRGSKEEAFF. The CDR3 DNA reads TGTGCCAGCAGCTTGTGGGACAGGGGTTCAAAGGAAGAAGCTTTCTTT.

The J gene is TRBJ2-2, the V gene TRBV19; D is perhaps TRBD1 (5 bases). Trimming removed 6 bases at V and 0 bases at J, with 5 bases between. This CDR3 has 13 amino acids. Looked up from germline, CDR1 is LNHDA and CDR2 is SQIVND (reference sequence). CDR3 in amino acids: CASRDTNTGELFF. The CDR3 DNA follows: TGTGCCAGTAGGGACACGAACACCGGGGAGCTGTTTTTT. Looking up the rest from reference TRBV19 and TRBJ2-2 gives the full variable domain: DGGITQSPKYLFRKEGQNVTLSCEQNLNHDAMYWYRQDPGQGLRLIYYSQIVNDFQKGDIAEGYSVSREKKESFPLTVTSAQKNPTAFYLCASRDTNTGELFFGEGSRLTVL.

This chain joins TRBV5-1 and TRBJ2-7, with 9 bases lining up with TRBD1. Trimming cost V 0 bases and J 4 bases; bases outside gene matches: 8. Looked up from germline, CDR1 is SGHRS and CDR2 is YFSETQ. The CDR3 contains 16 residues. CDR3 nucleotide sequence: TGCGCCAGCAGCTTGGGCCGGGACAGGGCTATATACGAGCAGTACTTC. This translates into CASSLGRDRAIYEQYF.

With regard to this clone: This same CDR3 is encoded by further DNA sequences in the sample. The CDR3 is CASSYSGGIGETQYF. The DNA of the CDR3 is TGTGCCAGCAGTTACTCGGGGGGGATTGGAGAGACCCAGTACTTC. The V gene is TRBV6-5, the J gene TRBJ2-5, with 7 bases fitting TRBD2. Germline trimming cut 0 bases from V and 4 bases from J; bases unmatched to any gene: 5. CDR1 MNHEY and CDR2 SVGAGI come from the germline V gene. The CDR3 is made up of 15 amino acids.

This clone was seen only once. The chain employs TRBV29-1 and TRBJ2-1, with D perhaps assigned TRBD1 or TRBD2 (6 bases each). CDR3 length: 13 amino acids. V gave up 1 base and J gave up 10 bases, with 14 bases separating them. Per germline, CDR1 SQVTM and CDR2 ANQGSEA. CDR3 bases: TGCAGCGTTGAAGGGCCGGGGGCAGGGGAGCAGTTCTTC. Its protein product is CSVEGPGAGEQFF.

The rearrangement links TRBV5-6 to TRBJ1-1, with TRBD1 identical over 8 bases. In germline, CDR1 is SGHDT, CDR2 YYEEEE. The CDR3 is made up of 14 amino acids. V trimming: 0 bases; J trimming: 5 bases; junction bases outside the gene matches: 3. The CDR3 DNA reads as TGTGCCAGCAGCTTGGACAGGGGGGCGACTGAAGCTTTCTTT. Protein sequence: CASSLDRGATEAFF.

This clone has just one count. The chain recombines TRBV7-8 with TRBJ2-5; possibly TRBD1 for D (6 bases). Per the germline V gene, CDR1 is SGHVS and CDR2 is FQNEAQ. CDR3 size: 16 residues. V was trimmed by 5 bases and J by 4 bases, leaving 20 bases between them. CDR3 DNA sequence: TGTGCCAGCAGCCCTACAGGGAGCTTCTTTGGAGAGACCCAGTACTTC. Translation: CASSPTGSFFGETQYF.

This clone has a handful of counts. The CDR3 sequence is CASSLSEGTQPQHF. The CDR3 DNA reads TGTGCCAGCAGCCTTAGTGAGGGGACTCAGCCCCAGCATTTT. This chain uses TRBV7-9 with TRBJ1-5, with a tentative D call TRBD1 (5 bases). The CDR3 consists of 14 residues. Germline-derived CDR1 and CDR2 are SEHNR and FQNEAQ (reference sequence). Trimming took off 5 bases at V and 6 bases at J, with 14 bases between the two ends.

This clone appeared a few times. This sequence joins TRBV19 and TRBJ2-7; 10 nucleotides agree with TRBD2. CDR3 length equals 15 residues. Unmatched junction bases numbered 7, after V lost 5 bases and J lost 3 bases. Germline V CDR1 and CDR2: LNHDA, SQIVND (reference sequence). The CDR3 sequence is CASSEGLAFYYEQYF. DNA for the CDR3: TGTGCCAGTAGTGAGGGACTAGCGTTTTACTACGAGCAGTACTTC. The whole variable domain, remainder taken from reference TRBV19 and TRBJ2-7, is DGGITQSPKYLFRKEGQNVTLSCEQNLNHDAMYWYRQDPGQGLRLIYYSQIVNDFQKGDIAEGYSVSREKKESFPLTVTSAQKNPTAFYLCASSEGLAFYYEQYFGPGTRLTVT.

The CDR3 DNA reads as TGCGCCAGCAGCCTGGGACAGATCTCAAGCCCCCTCCACTTT. Protein sequence: CASSLGQISSPLHF. The chain has TRBV5-1 and TRBJ1-6, with TRBD1 matching over 7 bases. This CDR3 spans 14 amino acids. Germline CDR1 SGHRS, CDR2 YFSETQ. V shed 4 bases and J 13 bases; nucleotides not matched to a gene: 11. The full variable domain, its missing parts supplied by reference TRBV5-1 and TRBJ1-6, is KAGVTQTPRYLIKTRGQQVTLSCSPISGHRSVSWYQQTPGQGLQFLFEYFSETQRNKGNFPGRFSGRQFSNSRSEMNVSTLELGDSALYLCASSLGQISSPLHFGNGTRLTVT.

The chain carries TRBV4-1 and TRBJ2-1, with D possibly being TRBD1 or TRBD2 (5 bases each). The CDR3 is made up of 14 amino acids. The germline gives CDR1 MGHRA, CDR2 YSYEKL. Trimming left V 8 bases short and J 4 bases short, with 15 bases between. As DNA, the CDR3 is TGCGCCAGCTCGGGGCAGCATCCGTACAATGAGCAGTTCTTC. Its translation: CASSGQHPYNEQFF.

This clone was observed a single time. V and J are TRBV25-1 and TRBJ1-2, with no clear D. V lost 0 bases to trimming and J lost 7 bases, with 6 bases between them. The CDR3 is made up of 12 amino acids. Germline lookup yields CDR1 MGHDK and CDR2 SYGVNS. The CDR3 is CASSEYSGGYTF. The CDR3 coding sequence is TGTGCCAGCAGTGAATATTCAGGTGGCTACACCTTC.

The chain links TRBV5-6 to TRBJ2-1; 9 positions match TRBD1. The trim removed 4 bases at V and 4 bases at J, leaving 12 bases unmatched. The CDR3 totals 17 residues. The germline gives CDR1 SGHDT, CDR2 YYEEEE. CDR3 amino acids: CASSARQGVFFYNEQFF. CDR3 sequence (DNA): TGTGCCAGCAGCGCCCGACAGGGGGTCTTCTTTTACAATGAGCAGTTCTTC.